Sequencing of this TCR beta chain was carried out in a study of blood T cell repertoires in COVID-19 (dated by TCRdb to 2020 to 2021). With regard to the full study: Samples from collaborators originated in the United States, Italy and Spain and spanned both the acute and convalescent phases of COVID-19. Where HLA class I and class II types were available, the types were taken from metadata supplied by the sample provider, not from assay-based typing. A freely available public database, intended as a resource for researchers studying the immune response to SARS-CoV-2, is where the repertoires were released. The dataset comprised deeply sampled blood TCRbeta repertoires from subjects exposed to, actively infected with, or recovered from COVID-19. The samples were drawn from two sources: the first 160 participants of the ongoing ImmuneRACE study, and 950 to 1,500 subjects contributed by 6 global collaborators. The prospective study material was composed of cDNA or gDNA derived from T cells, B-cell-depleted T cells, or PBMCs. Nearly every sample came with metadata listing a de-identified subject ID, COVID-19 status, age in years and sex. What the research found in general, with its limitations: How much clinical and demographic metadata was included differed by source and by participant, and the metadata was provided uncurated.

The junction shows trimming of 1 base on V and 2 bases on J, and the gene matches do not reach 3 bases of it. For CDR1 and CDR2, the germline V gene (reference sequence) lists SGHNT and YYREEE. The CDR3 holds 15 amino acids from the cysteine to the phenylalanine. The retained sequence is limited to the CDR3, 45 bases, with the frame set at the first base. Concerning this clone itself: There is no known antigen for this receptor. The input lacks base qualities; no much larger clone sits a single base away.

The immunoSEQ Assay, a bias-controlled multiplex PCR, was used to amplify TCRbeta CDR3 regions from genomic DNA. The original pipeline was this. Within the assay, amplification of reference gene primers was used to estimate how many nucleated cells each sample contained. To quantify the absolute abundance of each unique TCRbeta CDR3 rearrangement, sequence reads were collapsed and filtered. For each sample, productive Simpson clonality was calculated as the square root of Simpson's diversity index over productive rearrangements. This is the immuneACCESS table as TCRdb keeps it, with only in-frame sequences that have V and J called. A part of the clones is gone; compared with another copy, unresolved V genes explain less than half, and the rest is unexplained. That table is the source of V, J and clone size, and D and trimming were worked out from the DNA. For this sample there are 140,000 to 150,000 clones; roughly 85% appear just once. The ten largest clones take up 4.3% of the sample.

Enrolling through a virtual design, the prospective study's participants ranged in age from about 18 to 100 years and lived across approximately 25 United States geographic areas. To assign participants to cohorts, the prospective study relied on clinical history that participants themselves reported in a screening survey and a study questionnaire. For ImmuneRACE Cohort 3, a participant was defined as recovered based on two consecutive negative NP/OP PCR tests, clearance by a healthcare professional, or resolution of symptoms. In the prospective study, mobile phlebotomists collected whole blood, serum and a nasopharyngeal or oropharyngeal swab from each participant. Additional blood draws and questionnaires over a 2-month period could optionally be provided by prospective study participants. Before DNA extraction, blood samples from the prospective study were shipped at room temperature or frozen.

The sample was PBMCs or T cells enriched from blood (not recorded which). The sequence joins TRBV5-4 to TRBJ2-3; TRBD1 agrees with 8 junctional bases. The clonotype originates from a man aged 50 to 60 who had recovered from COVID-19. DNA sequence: TGTGCCAGCAGCTTGTCAGGGGGCGCCACAGATACGCAGTATTTT. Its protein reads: CASSLSGGATDTQYF.